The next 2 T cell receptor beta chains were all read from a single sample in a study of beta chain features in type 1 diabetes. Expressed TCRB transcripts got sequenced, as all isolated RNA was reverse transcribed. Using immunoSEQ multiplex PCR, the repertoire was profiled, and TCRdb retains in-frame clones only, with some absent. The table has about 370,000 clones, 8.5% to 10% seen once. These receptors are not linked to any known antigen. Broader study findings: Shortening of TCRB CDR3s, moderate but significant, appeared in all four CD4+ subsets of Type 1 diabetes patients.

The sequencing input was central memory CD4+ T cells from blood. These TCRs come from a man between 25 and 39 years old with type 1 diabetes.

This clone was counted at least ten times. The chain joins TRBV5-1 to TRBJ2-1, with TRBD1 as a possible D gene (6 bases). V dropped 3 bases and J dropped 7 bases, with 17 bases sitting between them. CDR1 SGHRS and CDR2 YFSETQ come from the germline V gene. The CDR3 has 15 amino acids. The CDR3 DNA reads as TGCGCCAGCAGCTACACAGGGAGTAGGGGAAATGAGCAGTTCTTC. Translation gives CASSYTGSRGNEQFF.

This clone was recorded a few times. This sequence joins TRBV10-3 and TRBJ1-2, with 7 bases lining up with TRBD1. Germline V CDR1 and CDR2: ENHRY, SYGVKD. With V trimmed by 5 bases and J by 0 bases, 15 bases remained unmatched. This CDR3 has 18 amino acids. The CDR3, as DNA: TGTGCCATCAGTAGGGACAGCTCCCACTCCCTATCTAACTATGGCTACACCTTC. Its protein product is CAISRDSSHSLSNYGYTF.